The 13 T cell receptor beta chains listed next were all sequenced from one sample in a study of blood T cell repertoires in COVID-19 (dated by TCRdb to 2018 to 2020). Library method: the immunoSEQ multiplex PCR assay. TCRdb limited this immuneACCESS table to in-frame rearrangements with V and J called. A share of clones is missing; checked studies link under half to unresolved V genes, and the rest is unexplained. This sample has nearly 400,000 clones in its table, and approximately 89% of those were observed once. Jointly, the top ten make up about 1.7% of the sample. Sequencing was done on a sample of PBMCs or T cells enriched from blood (not recorded which). These receptors all come from a woman aged 25 to 45 who had recovered from COVID-19.

The J gene is TRBJ1-4, the V gene TRBV20-1, with D perhaps TRBD1 (6 bases). This CDR3 has 13 residues. V was cut by 3 bases and J by 8 bases, with 13 bases left in between. Per germline, CDR1 DFQATT and CDR2 SNEGSKA (reference sequence). In nucleotides, the CDR3 is TGCAGTGCTAGTCACAGGGCGGGCGAAAAACTGTTTTTT. It translates to CSASHRAGEKLFF.

The chain uses TRBV28 and TRBJ2-1; D not resolved. Germline CDR1 and CDR2: MDHEN and SYDVKM. This CDR3 has 13 residues. Trimming pared 7 bases from V and 6 bases from J, leaving 13 bases between. In nucleotides, the CDR3 is TGTGCCAGCAATCGACTGACGCCCAATGAGCAGTTCTTC. Translated: CASNRLTPNEQFF.

The chain has TRBV19 and TRBJ2-1; tentative D call: TRBD2 (5 bases). This CDR3 has 12 amino acids. Trimming pared 4 bases from V and 4 bases from J, leaving 5 bases between. The germline CDR1 and CDR2 sequences are LNHDA and SQIVND (reference sequence). CDR3 sequence (DNA): TGTGCCAGTAGTACGGGATACAATGAGCAGTTCTTC. Amino acids: CASSTGYNEQFF.

The V and J genes are TRBV24-1 and TRBJ2-7; TRBD2 matches at 10 bases. This CDR3 is built from 15 residues. With V trimmed by 5 bases and J by 4 bases, 7 bases remained unmatched. CDR1 and CDR2 (germline): KGHDR, SFDVKD. CDR3 sequence (DNA): TGTGCCACCAGTGGTAGCGGGGGGCCCAAGTACGAGCAGTACTTC. This codes for CATSGSGGPKYEQYF.

The rearrangement joins TRBV2 to TRBJ1-2, with no clear D. The CDR3 runs to 15 residues. Trimming removed 3 bases from V and 7 bases from J, with 18 bases in between. Germline CDR1 reads SNHLY; CDR2 reads FYNNEI. CDR3 DNA sequence: TGTGCCAGCAGTGAGGAACTAGACGCGATCCTTGGCTACACCTTC. Protein: CASSEELDAILGYTF.

V is TRBV7-3 and J is TRBJ2-1; TRBD2 is a possible D gene (5 bases). Deletions cut 1 base from V and 6 bases from J, with 10 bases between. The CDR3 contains 14 residues. Germline CDR1 SGHTA, CDR2 FQGTGA. The DNA of the CDR3 is TGTGCCAGCAGCTTAAATCCGGGGTTCAATGAGCAGTTCTTC. Translation gives CASSLNPGFNEQFF.

CDR3 coding DNA: TGTGCCAGCAGCGGAGGGACTAGCGGGACGCAAGAGACCCAGTACTTC. Amino acid sequence: CASSGGTSGTQETQYF. The V gene is TRBV4-2, the J gene TRBJ2-5; 13 bases match TRBD2. The CDR3 is 16 residues long. CDR1 and CDR2 (germline): LGHNA, YNFKEQ. The junction had 5 bases not matched to a gene; V was cut back by 5 bases and J by 2 bases.

V is TRBV14 and J is TRBJ2-7; TRBD2 agrees at 9 bases. J gave up 5 bases and V 4 bases, and 12 bases lay outside the gene matches. Germline CDR1 is SGHDN and CDR2 is FVKESK. The CDR3 covers 16 residues. DNA for the CDR3: TGTGCCAGCAGCCGGACTCCGGGACTAGCTTCCCACGAGCAGTACTTC. Translating it yields CASSRTPGLASHEQYF.

The chain joins TRBV30 to TRBJ2-7; 10 nucleotides agree with TRBD1. Germline CDR1 and CDR2: GTSNPN and SVGIG (reference sequence). After removal of 5 bases from V and 3 bases from J, the junction contained 1 base not matched to a gene. The CDR3 runs 12 residues. This chain's CDR3 is CAWGQGVYEQYF. As DNA, the CDR3 is TGTGCCTGGGGACAGGGGGTCTACGAGCAGTACTTC.

The chain uses TRBV5-1 and TRBJ1-1, with 8 bases matching TRBD1. The CDR3 runs to 14 residues. Germline lookup yields CDR1 SGHRS and CDR2 YFSETQ. After removal of 3 bases from V and 0 bases from J, the junction contained 1 base not matched to a gene. The CDR3 is CASSWTGMNTEAFF. CDR3 DNA: TGCGCCAGCAGCTGGACAGGGATGAACACTGAAGCTTTCTTT. Looking up the rest from reference TRBV5-1 and TRBJ1-1 gives the full variable domain: KAGVTQTPRYLIKTRGQQVTLSCSPISGHRSVSWYQQTPGQGLQFLFEYFSETQRNKGNFPGRFSGRQFSNSRSEMNVSTLELGDSALYLCASSWTGMNTEAFFGQGTRLTVV.

The CDR3 spells CASHLPGGVETQYF. The CDR3 coding sequence is TGTGCCAGCCACCTTCCGGGGGGAGTAGAGACCCAGTACTTC. The chain recombines TRBV5-4 with TRBJ2-5, with 7 positions matching TRBD2. The CDR3 length is 14 residues. V was clipped by 7 bases and J by 4 bases; unmatched bases: 10. Germline CDR1 reads SGHNT; CDR2 reads YYREEE (reference sequence).

The rearrangement joins TRBV18 to TRBJ1-5; no reliable D call. The CDR3 has 13 amino acids. Deletions cut 5 bases from V and 6 bases from J, with 11 bases between. Germline CDR1 and CDR2: KGHSH and LQKENI. The CDR3 coding sequence is TGTGCCAGCTCAGGGCAGTCTATTCAGCCCCAGCATTTT. Its protein is CASSGQSIQPQHF.

V usage is TRBV7-8 and J usage is TRBJ1-5; the D gene is possibly TRBD1 (6 bases). The length of the CDR3 is 14 residues. V lost 5 bases to trimming and J lost 6 bases, with 14 bases between them. Germline-derived CDR1 and CDR2 are SGHVS and FQNEAQ. The CDR3 loop is CASSPRQAGQPQHF. DNA of the CDR3: TGTGCCAGCAGCCCCCGACAGGCCGGTCAGCCCCAGCATTTT.